This T cell receptor beta chain stems from a study of siplizumab effects on memory and regulatory T cells. Libraries were prepared by immunoSEQ multiplex PCR; TCRdb keeps only in-frame clonotypes and omits some of them. The sample shows roughly 92,000 clones, around 94% of them seen only once. Germline CDR1 LGHNA, CDR2 YNFKEQ. The length of the CDR3 is 15 residues. V lost 4 bases to trimming and J lost 1 base, with 13 bases between them. This clonotype was obtained from a human donor in good health. Sequenced material: non-Treg CD4+ T cells sorted from blood. V usage is TRBV4-2 and J usage is TRBJ1-1, with a possible D match to TRBD1 (6 bases). CDR3 amino acids: CASSPVGAANTEAFF. DNA of the CDR3: TGTGCCAGCAGCCCTGTGGGGGCTGCGAACACTGAAGCTTTCTTT.